These 4 T cell receptor beta chains were sequenced from one sample in a study of blood T cell repertoires in COVID-19. Using immunoSEQ multiplex PCR, the repertoire was profiled, and TCRdb retains in-frame clones only, with some absent. The sample carries tens of thousands of clones, 70% to 90% recorded once. The source material was peripheral blood. These receptors all stem from a man older than 75 in a cohort sampled during active COVID-19.

The rearrangement joins TRBV5-1 to TRBJ2-7, with a possible D match to TRBD1 (6 bases). The germline V and J ends were trimmed by 4 bases and 3 bases, with 11 bases remaining between them. This CDR3 region has 13 residues. Germline V lookup: CDR1 SGHRS, CDR2 YFSETQ. CDR3 amino acids: CASSTRGFYEQYF. The CDR3 DNA reads TGCGCCAGCAGCACCAGGGGTTTCTACGAGCAGTACTTC.

This sequence joins TRBV9 and TRBJ2-5, with 7 nucleotides matching TRBD2. The germline V gene has CDR1 SGDLS and CDR2 YYNGEE. There are 14 residues in the CDR3. With 0 bases clipped from V and 1 base from J, the junction kept 0 bases outside the gene matches. CDR3 nucleotides: TGTGCCAGCAGCGTAGGGACTAGCCAAGAGACCCAGTACTTC. Translating it yields CASSVGTSQETQYF.

This clone was seen more than once but under ten times. CDR3 DNA: TGTGCCATCAGTGAGCAGGACAGGGTAAAGACCGGGGAGCTGTTTTTT. It translates to CAISEQDRVKTGELFF. The chain combines TRBV10-3 with TRBJ2-2; TRBD1 matches at 8 bases. Germline trimming cut 2 bases from V and 5 bases from J; bases unmatched to any gene: 7. Germline CDR1 ENHRY, CDR2 SYGVKD. The CDR3 has 16 residues.

The rearrangement joins TRBV7-8 to TRBJ2-1, with D perhaps TRBD1 (6 bases). Between the trimmed V and J ends, which lost 4 bases and 3 bases, there was a span of 22 bases. The CDR3 sequence is 18 residues long. CDR1 and CDR2 (germline): SGHVS, FQNEAQ. The CDR3, as DNA: TGTGCCAGCAGCTCACTTGGGGCCGGGACAAGCTTCTACAATGAGCAGTTCTTC. Its protein is CASSSLGAGTSFYNEQFF.